The 23 T cell receptor beta chains in this list originate from one sample, sequenced in a study of immune characterization of retroperitoneal liposarcoma. TCRdb used MiXCR to reprocess the PCR reads, holding one entry per CDR3 protein. The sample lists 9,500 to 13,000 distinct CDR3 sequences, roughly a quarter occurring once. The sample comprised tumor tissue. The source is a female donor with retroperitoneal liposarcoma.

This clonotype qualifies as medium-sized (0.01 to 0.1%). The chain couples TRBV12-3 or TRBV12-4 to TRBJ2-7; tentative D call: TRBD2 (6 bases). This CDR3 is 14 amino acids long. Trimming pared 3 bases from V and 0 bases from J, leaving 9 bases between. CDR3 DNA sequence: TGTGCCAGCAGTTTCGGGACTGGCTCCTACGAGCAGTACTTC. Its translation is CASSFGTGSYEQYF.

The gene calls are TRBV27 and TRBJ2-5, with D maybe TRBD2 (6 bases). TRBJ2-1 matches the DNA end more closely, so the J call is doubtful. Germline V CDR1 and CDR2: MNHEY, SMNVEV (reference sequence). The CDR3 is 16 amino acids. The CDR3 here is CASSHSQGLAKETQFF. The DNA for the CDR3 is TGTGCCAGCAGTCACTCCCAGGGACTTGCGAAGGAGACCCAGTTCTTC.

CDR3 DNA: TGTGCCAGCAGCTTTGCTAGAACTTCAGGGGGCACTGAAGCTTTCTTT. It codes for CASSFARTSGGTEAFF. The chain carries TRBV12-3 or TRBV12-4 and TRBJ1-1, with 7 bases that match TRBD1. The CDR3 is 16 amino acids. Trimming took 6 bases from V and 4 from J; bases not matched to a gene: 14.

This clonotype was counted ten times or more. This rearrangement joins TRBV12-3 or TRBV12-4 to TRBJ2-6; possibly TRBD1 for D (5 bases). CDR3 length equals 19 residues. The V end was cut by 6 bases, the J end by 1 base, with 22 bases between. CDR3 sequence (DNA): TGTGCCAGCAGAGCCCTCCCTGGGGCGTTTCGATCTGGGGCCAACGTCCTGACTTTC. Protein sequence: CASRALPGAFRSGANVLTF.

This clonotype was observed a handful of times. This chain joins TRBV6-6 and TRBJ2-7, with unresolved D. V was pared by 1 base and J by 6 bases, with 7 bases between. CDR1 is MNHNY, CDR2 SVGAGI, per germline (reference sequence). This CDR3 has 12 amino acids. Here the CDR3 DNA reads TGTGCCAGCAGTTACTTTTCATCCGAGCAGTACTTC. The encoded protein is CASSYFSSEQYF.

This clonotype rates as medium-sized. The chain has TRBV7-2 and TRBJ2-7; 9 bases align to TRBD1. The CDR3 has 15 residues. V was clipped by 0 bases and J by 4 bases; unmatched bases: 4. CDR1 and CDR2 from the germline V gene are SGHTA and FQGNSA. This chain's CDR3 is CASSLAGTGIYEQYF. CDR3 nucleotide sequence: TGTGCCAGCAGCTTAGCCGGGACAGGGATTTACGAGCAGTACTTC.

V gene TRBV6-2 or TRBV6-3 combines with J gene TRBJ2-3; D may match TRBD1 or TRBD2 (5 bases each). Germline-derived CDR1 and CDR2 are MNHEY and SVGEGT. The CDR3 is 16 amino acids. The ends were cut back, 10 bases at V and 5 bases at J, with 25 bases in the middle. CDR3 loop: CATLWGPEASGDTQYF. Here the CDR3 DNA reads TGTGCCACCTTGTGGGGCCCGGAGGCTTCTGGAGATACGCAGTATTTT.

This sequence joins TRBV12-5 and TRBJ2-5; 11 bases agree with TRBD2. The J call may be faulty, since TRBJ2-1 better matches the DNA end. The CDR3 length is 16 residues. Looked up from germline, CDR1 is LGHNT and CDR2 is FRNRAP. The CDR3 bases are TGTGCTAGTGGTCTGACTAGCGGGGCCGTACATGGTGAGCAGTTCTTC. It codes for CASGLTSGAVHGEQFF.

This clonotype ranks as medium-sized. V is TRBV6-1 and J is TRBJ1-2; D is uncertain. Germline V gives CDR1 MNHNS, CDR2 SASEGT. The V gene lost 6 bases and the J gene lost 5 bases, with 10 bases spanning the gap. This CDR3 is built from 12 residues. Here the CDR3 DNA reads TGTGCCAGCAGCGCGATCGTGTATGGCTACACCTTC. Residues: CASSAIVYGYTF.

The genes are TRBV24-1 and TRBJ2-5; the match to TRBD2 covers 12 bases. The CDR3 extends over 17 amino acids. Germline V CDR1 and CDR2: KGHDR, SFDVKD. V was pared by 3 bases and J by 11 bases, with 15 bases of the junction left unmatched. CDR3 sequence (DNA): TGTGCCACCAGTGATCCCCCTAGCGGGAGGGGGTACAATGAGCAGTACTTC. It codes for CATSDPPSGRGYNEQYF.

The chain has TRBV6-1 and TRBJ2-3; 10 bases agree with TRBD2. Matching the DNA end better, TRBJ2-1 makes the J call doubtful. The CDR3 is made up of 15 amino acids. Germline loops: CDR1 MNHNS, CDR2 SASEGT. In nucleotides, the CDR3 is TGTGCCAGCAGTTCAACTAGCGGGGCGACCTACGAGCAGTTCTTC. It is translated as CASSSTSGATYEQFF.

This clonotype ranks as medium-sized. The V and J genes are TRBV7-6 and TRBJ2-7; possibly TRBD1 for D (6 bases). Trimming removed 1 base from V and 0 bases from J, with 10 bases in between. Germline CDR1 reads SGHVS; CDR2 reads FNYEAQ. This CDR3 region has 15 residues. As DNA, the CDR3 is TGTGCCAGCAGCTTAGGCAGGGGATTCTCCTACGAGCAGTACTTC. It yields the protein CASSLGRGFSYEQYF.

This clonotype was detected ten times or more. This chain connects TRBV6-1 to TRBJ2-6, with D uncertain. Trimming shortened V by 4 bases and J by 4 bases, and 11 bases separated the two germline ends. CDR3 length: 15 residues. The germline V gene encodes CDR1 MNHNS and CDR2 SASEGT. Written as DNA, the CDR3 is TGTGCCAGCAGTGGAAGGGCGCTGGGGGCCAACGTCCTGACTTTC. Translating it yields CASSGRALGANVLTF.

This clonotype qualifies as medium-sized. V and J are TRBV6-6 and TRBJ2-3, with 7 bases fitting TRBD2. Germline assignment: CDR1 MNHNY and CDR2 SVGAGI (reference sequence). This CDR3 spans 14 amino acids. The junction had 4 bases not matched to a gene; V was cut back by 2 bases and J by 5 bases. This chain's CDR3 is CASSYVSSGDTQYF. The CDR3 DNA reads as TGTGCCAGCAGTTACGTTTCTAGCGGAGATACGCAGTATTTT.

As to this clonotype: The conserved phenylalanine or tryptophan normally closing the CDR3 is absent here, so this likely arose from a read error. The CDR3 is CASRTGDYNEQFL. The CDR3 DNA reads as TGTGCCAGCAGGACTGGCGACTACAATGAGCAGTTCTTA. The rearrangement uses TRBV11-2 and TRBJ2-1; D is ambiguous. CDR1 SGHAT and CDR2 FQNNGV come from the germline V gene. The CDR3 totals 13 residues. Trimming shortened V by 6 bases and J by 3 bases, and 9 bases separated the two germline ends.

This sequence joins TRBV6-8 and TRBJ2-1, with D possibly being TRBD2 (5 bases). Germline V lookup: CDR1 MNHGY, CDR2 SAAAGT. V shed 6 bases and J shed 3 bases, with 15 bases lying between them. This CDR3 spans 15 amino acids. CDR3 sequence: CASRPGSFGYNEQFF. DNA for the CDR3: TGTGCCAGCAGACCTGGGAGTTTTGGCTACAATGAGCAGTTCTTC.

This clonotype was seen many times. This chain joins TRBV7-2 and TRBJ2-5; a weak D match, TRBD2 (7 bases). The J call may be in error: the DNA end matches TRBJ2-7 better. Per germline, CDR1 SGHTA and CDR2 FQGNSA. The CDR3 is 15 amino acids. The CDR3 region has the DNA TGTGCCAGCAGCCTAGGGGGGGCAGCTAATCGCGAGCAGTACTTC. Protein product: CASSLGGAANREQYF.

The chain employs TRBV7-2 and TRBJ2-5; D may match TRBD1 or TRBD2 (5 bases each). The J call may be wrong; the DNA end is better matched by TRBJ2-1. The CDR3 extends over 13 amino acids. Germline CDR1 and CDR2: SGHTA and FQGNSA. CDR3 DNA sequence: TGTGCCAGCAGCTCCAGACCGGGACGCGAGCAGTTCTTC. Translated, it gives CASSSRPGREQFF.

This clonotype ranks as medium-sized. The chain uses TRBV12-3 or TRBV12-4 and TRBJ2-5, with no clear D. Trimming removed 0 bases at V and 4 bases at J, with 18 bases between. The CDR3 extends over 17 amino acids. CDR3 DNA sequence: TGTGCCAGCAGTTTAGCGCTGGGTTACGGGCGTCGAGAGACCCAGTACTTC. As protein: CASSLALGYGRRETQYF.

Comment on this clonotype: This clone may be a read error of a much larger clone one base away. The CDR3 DNA reads TGTGTCAGCAAGGTCGGGACAGGACTTTACGAGCAGTACTTC. It encodes CVSKVGTGLYEQYF. This rearrangement joins TRBV12-3 or TRBV12-4 to TRBJ2-3, with TRBD1 matching 8 bases. The DNA end favors TRBJ2-7, so the J call may be wrong. The CDR3 loop spans 14 amino acids.

J is TRBJ2-3 and V is TRBV6-1; TRBD1 might be the D (6 bases). The J call may be in error: the DNA end matches TRBJ2-1 better. This CDR3 spans 14 amino acids. Germline CDR1 reads MNHNS; CDR2 reads SASEGT. CDR3 residues: CASSEGTAQETQFF. The CDR3 DNA reads TGTGCCAGCAGTGAAGGGACAGCTCAAGAGACCCAGTTCTTC.

The chain joins TRBV6-1 to TRBJ2-1, with 8 bases matching TRBD1. CDR3 length: 16 residues. Germline CDR1 reads MNHNS; CDR2 reads SASEGT. Losses at the gene ends were 2 bases for V and 3 bases for J; bases not matched to a gene: 6. CDR3 region: CASSEWARGLYNEQFF. CDR3 in DNA: TGTGCCAGCAGTGAATGGGCCAGGGGGCTCTACAATGAGCAGTTCTTC.

This sequence joins TRBV6-1 and TRBJ2-1, with D perhaps being TRBD1 or TRBD2 (5 bases each). The CDR3 contains 14 residues. V gave up 5 bases and J gave up 10 bases, with 18 bases separating them. The germline V gene has CDR1 MNHNS and CDR2 SASEGT. The CDR3 sequence: CASSFGTPPVEQFF. The CDR3 nucleotides are TGTGCCAGCAGTTTCGGGACCCCTCCTGTAGAGCAGTTCTTC.